This T cell receptor beta chain was documented in a study of beta chain features in type 1 diabetes. The germline V gene encodes CDR1 SGHRS and CDR2 YFSETQ. V was clipped by 6 bases and J by 1 base, with 8 bases between them. The CDR3 runs 14 residues. This clone was recorded a few times. All of the isolated RNA was reverse transcribed, so expressed TCRB transcripts were sequenced. Deep immunoSEQ sequencing covered naive, central memory and regulatory T cell samples. Data came from immunoSEQ multiplex PCR; TCRdb stores just in-frame clones and leaves some out. The sample lists around 500,000 clones, more than 9.5% occurring once.

The specimen sequenced was naive CD4+ T cells from blood. The source of this sequence is a young woman in good health. The rearrangement joins TRBV5-1 to TRBJ2-6; D call uncertain. The CDR3 DNA reads as TGCGCCAGCAAGCTCGGGTCTGGGGCCAACGTCCTGACTTTC. Protein sequence: CASKLGSGANVLTF.